This T cell receptor (beta chain) comes out of a study of blood T cell repertoires in COVID-19 (dated by TCRdb to the early 2020s). The study in broad terms: Samples from collaborators originated in the United States, Italy and Spain and spanned both the acute and convalescent phases of COVID-19. The material from the prospective study consisted of cDNA or gDNA derived from T cells, B-cell-depleted T cells, or PBMCs. Subjects who had been exposed to COVID-19, were actively infected with it, or had recovered from it provided the deeply sampled blood TCRbeta repertoires that made up the dataset. The repertoires were released in a freely available public database intended as a resource for research on the immune response to SARS-CoV-2. Samples were obtained from the ongoing ImmuneRACE study (first 160 participants) and from over 1,000 subjects provided by 6 global collaborators. Sample metadata almost always included a de-identified subject ID, COVID-19 status, age in years and sex. Where HLA class I and class II types were available, the types were taken from metadata supplied by the sample provider, not from assay-based typing. Broader findings and caveats from the paper: How much clinical and demographic metadata was included differed by source and by participant, and the metadata was provided uncurated.

With respect to this clone: It lacks a known antigen. No per-base quality is available; no much larger clone lies one base away.

From the cysteine through the phenylalanine, the CDR3 covers 16 amino acids. Only the CDR3 DNA stays, 48 bases, in frame from base 1. CDR1 and CDR2 were assigned from the germline V gene as MNHEY and SVGAGI. Trimming at the junction amounts to 2 bases on V and 0 bases on J, and the germline ends lie 10 bases apart. TCRbeta CDR3 regions were amplified from genomic DNA using the immunoSEQ Assay, a bias-controlled multiplex PCR. In the authors' own workflow: The number of nucleated cells in each sample was estimated by amplification of reference gene primers within the assay. To quantify the absolute abundance of each unique TCRbeta CDR3 rearrangement, sequence reads were collapsed and filtered. Productive Simpson clonality was computed per sample as the square root of Simpson's diversity index over productive rearrangements. TCRdb retrieved this table from immuneACCESS and kept in-frame rearrangements only. Not all clones are present; in checked studies, unresolved V genes account for under half, and no reason is known for the remainder. V, J and clone size reflect that table, while D and trimming were determined from the DNA. Here the sample has roughly 380,000 clones; around 87% occur a single time. The ten largest clones represent 1.3% of the sample.

Enrolling through a virtual design, the prospective study's participants ranged in age from roughly 18 to 95 years and lived across roughly 23 United States geographic areas. To assign participants to cohorts, the prospective study relied on clinical history that participants themselves reported in a screening survey and a study questionnaire. ImmuneRACE Cohort 3 recovered participants were defined by two consecutive negative NP/OP PCR tests, healthcare professional clearance, or symptom resolution. Mobile phlebotomists in the prospective study collected whole blood, serum and a nasopharyngeal or oropharyngeal swab from every participant. Over a 2-month period, participants in the prospective study had the option of providing additional blood draws and questionnaires. Before DNA extraction, blood samples from the prospective study were shipped at room temperature or frozen.

This clonotype was obtained from a man aged 30 to 39 who had recovered from COVID-19. Specimen: PBMCs or T cells enriched from blood (not recorded which). The V gene is TRBV6-5 and the J gene is TRBJ2-2; TRBD2 is a possible D gene, resting on 5 matching bases. Here the CDR3 is given as CASSYDRGTNTGELFF. The nucleotide sequence reads as follows: TGTGCCAGCAGTTACGATCGGGGAACGAACACCGGGGAGCTGTTTTTT.